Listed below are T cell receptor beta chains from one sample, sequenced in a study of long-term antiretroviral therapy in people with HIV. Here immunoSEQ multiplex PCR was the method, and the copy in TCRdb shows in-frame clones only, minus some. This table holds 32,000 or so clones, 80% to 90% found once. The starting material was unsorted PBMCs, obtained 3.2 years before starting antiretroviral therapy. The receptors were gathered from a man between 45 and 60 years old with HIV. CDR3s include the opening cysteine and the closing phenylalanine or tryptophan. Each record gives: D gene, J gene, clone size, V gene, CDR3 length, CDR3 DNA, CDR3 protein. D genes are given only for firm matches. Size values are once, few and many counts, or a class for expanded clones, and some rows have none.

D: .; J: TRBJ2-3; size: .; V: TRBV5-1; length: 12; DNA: TGCGCCAGCAGCTTGTTAGGAGATACGCAGTATTTT; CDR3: CASSLLGDTQYF
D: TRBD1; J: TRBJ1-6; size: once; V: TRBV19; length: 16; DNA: TGTGCCAGTAGTAACCGGGACAGGGGCTATAATTCACCCCTCCACTTT; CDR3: CASSNRDRGYNSPLHF
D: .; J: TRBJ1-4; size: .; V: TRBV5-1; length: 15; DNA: TGCGCCAGCAGCTACGTCGGAGATTCTAATGAAAAACTGTTTTTT; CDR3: CASSYVGDSNEKLFF
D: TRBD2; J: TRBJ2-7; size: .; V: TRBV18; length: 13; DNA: TGTGCCAGCTCACCGGGAGGGCCCTACGAGCAGTACTTC; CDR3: CASSPGGPYEQYF
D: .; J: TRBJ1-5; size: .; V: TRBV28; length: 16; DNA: TGTGCCAGCAGTTTTCACCGCACCTCTACAAATCAGCCCCAGCATTTT; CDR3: CASSFHRTSTNQPQHF
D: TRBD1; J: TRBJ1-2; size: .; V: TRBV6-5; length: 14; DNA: TGTGCCAGCAGTTACTACAGGGGGCTGTATGGCTACACCTTC; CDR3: CASSYYRGLYGYTF
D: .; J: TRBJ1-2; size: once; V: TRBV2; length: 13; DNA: TGTGCCAGCGAGGCTAATCCCGAAGGTGGCTACACCTTC; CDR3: CASEANPEGGYTF
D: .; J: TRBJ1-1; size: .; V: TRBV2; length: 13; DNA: TGTGCCAGATCCGGGGCAGGGCTAACTGAAGCTTTCTTT; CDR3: CARSGAGLTEAFF
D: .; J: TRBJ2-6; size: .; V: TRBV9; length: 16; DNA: TGTGCCAGCAGCCTAGGGGGGTTAACTGGGGCCAACGTCCTGACTTTC; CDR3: CASSLGGLTGANVLTF
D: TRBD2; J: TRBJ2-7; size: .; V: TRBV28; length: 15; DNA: TGTGCCAGCGCCCCTGGGGGACTAGCGGGACACGAGCAGTACTTC; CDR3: CASAPGGLAGHEQYF
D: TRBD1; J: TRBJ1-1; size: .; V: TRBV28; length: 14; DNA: TGTGCCAGCAGTTTGTGGCAGGGGGACACTGAAGCTTTCTTT; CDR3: CASSLWQGDTEAFF
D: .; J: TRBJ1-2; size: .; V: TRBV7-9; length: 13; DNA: TGTGCCAGCAGCTTAGGGGGGGGCCGCGGCTACACCTTC; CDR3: CASSLGGGRGYTF
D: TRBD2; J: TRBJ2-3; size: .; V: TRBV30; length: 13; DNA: TGTGCCTCTAGTAGCGGGAGCACAGATACGCAGTATTTT; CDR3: CASSSGSTDTQYF
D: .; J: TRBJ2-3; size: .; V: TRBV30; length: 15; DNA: TGTGCCTGGAGTCTTCCAAGCAAATCTGCAGATACGCAGTATTTT; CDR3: CAWSLPSKSADTQYF